One T cell receptor beta chain is described in this entry. Germline trimming cut 3 bases from V and 2 bases from J; bases unmatched to any gene: 2. The CDR3 has 14 residues. Per germline, CDR1 SGHRS and CDR2 YFSETQ. The sample originates from a study of blood T cell repertoires in COVID-19. Clones were sequenced by immunoSEQ multiplex PCR, and TCRdb holds only the in-frame ones, with some missing. The table records 400,000 to 500,000 clones, approximately 88% of them present only once. This clonotype originated in a woman between 40 and 55 years old who had recovered from COVID-19. Sequenced: PBMCs or T cells enriched from blood (not recorded which). V gene TRBV5-1 combines with J gene TRBJ1-2, with 9 nucleotides matching TRBD1. CDR3 in DNA: TGCGCCAGCAGCTCTGGGACAGGGAACTATGGCTACACCTTC. It encodes CASSSGTGNYGYTF.